This T cell receptor (beta chain) originates from a study of beta chain features in type 1 diabetes. The CDR3 sequence is 14 residues long. In germline, CDR1 is LGHNA, CDR2 YSLEER. V gave up 4 bases and J gave up 5 bases; unmatched junction bases: 6. This clone was detected a few times. What was sequenced were expressed TCRB transcripts, since all of the isolated RNA had been reverse transcribed. Produced via immunoSEQ multiplex PCR; TCRdb's table is partial and in-frame only. The sample yields some 400,000 clones, about 14% seen once. This sequence was found in a young woman in good health. V and J are TRBV4-3 and TRBJ2-5; 8 bases are a match to TRBD1. Sequencing input: naive CD4+ T cells from blood. CDR3 loop: CASSPSGGRETQYF. As DNA, the CDR3 is TGCGCCAGCAGCCCGTCAGGGGGCCGGGAGACCCAGTACTTC.